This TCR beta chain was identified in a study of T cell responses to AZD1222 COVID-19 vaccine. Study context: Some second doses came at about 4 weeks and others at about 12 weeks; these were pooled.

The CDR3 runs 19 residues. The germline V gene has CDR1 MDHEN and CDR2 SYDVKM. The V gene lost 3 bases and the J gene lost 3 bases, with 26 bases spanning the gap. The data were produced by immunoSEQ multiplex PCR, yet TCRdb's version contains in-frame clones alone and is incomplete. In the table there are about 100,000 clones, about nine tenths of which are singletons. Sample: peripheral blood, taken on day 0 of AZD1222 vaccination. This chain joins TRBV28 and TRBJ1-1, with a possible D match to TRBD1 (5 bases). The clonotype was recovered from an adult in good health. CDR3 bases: TGTGCCAGCAGTTTTCATTCCCTTTCCACAGGAGGGGTAGACACTGAAGCTTTCTTT. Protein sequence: CASSFHSLSTGGVDTEAFF.